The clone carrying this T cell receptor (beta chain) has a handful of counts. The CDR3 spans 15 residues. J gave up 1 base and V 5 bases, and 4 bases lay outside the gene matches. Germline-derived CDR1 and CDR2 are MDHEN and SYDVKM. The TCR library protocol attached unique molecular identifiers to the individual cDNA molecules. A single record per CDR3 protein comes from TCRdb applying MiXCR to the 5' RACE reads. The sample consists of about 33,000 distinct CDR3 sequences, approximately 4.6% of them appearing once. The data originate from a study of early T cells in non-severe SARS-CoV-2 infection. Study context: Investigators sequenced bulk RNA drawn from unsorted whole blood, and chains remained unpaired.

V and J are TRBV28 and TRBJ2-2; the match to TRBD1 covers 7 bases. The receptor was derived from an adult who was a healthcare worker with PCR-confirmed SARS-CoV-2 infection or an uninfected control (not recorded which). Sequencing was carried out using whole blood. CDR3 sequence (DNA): TGTGCCAGCAGTATACGGACAGGGAACACCGGGGAGCTGTTTTTT. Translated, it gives CASSIRTGNTGELFF.